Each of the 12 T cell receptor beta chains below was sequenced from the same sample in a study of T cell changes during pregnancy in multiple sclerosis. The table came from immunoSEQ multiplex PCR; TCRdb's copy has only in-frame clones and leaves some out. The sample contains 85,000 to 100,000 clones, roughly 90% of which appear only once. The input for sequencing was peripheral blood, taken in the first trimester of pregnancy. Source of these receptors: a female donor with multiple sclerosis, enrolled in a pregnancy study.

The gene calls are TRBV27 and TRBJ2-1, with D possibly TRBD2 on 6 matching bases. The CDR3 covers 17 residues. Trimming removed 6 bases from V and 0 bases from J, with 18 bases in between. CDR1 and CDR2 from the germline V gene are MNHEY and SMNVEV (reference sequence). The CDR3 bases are TGTGCCAGCAGCGGTCCAGCGGGTGATCCCTCCTACAATGAGCAGTTCTTC. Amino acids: CASSGPAGDPSYNEQFF.

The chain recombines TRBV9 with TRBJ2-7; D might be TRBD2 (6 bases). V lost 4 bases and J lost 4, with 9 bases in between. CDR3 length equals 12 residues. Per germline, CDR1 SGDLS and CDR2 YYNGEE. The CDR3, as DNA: TGTGCCAGCAGCCCTGGACTATACGAGCAGTACTTC. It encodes CASSPGLYEQYF.

The CDR3 loop is CASSPNPRGTSGSNEQYF. CDR3 nucleotides: TGCGCCAGCAGCCCAAACCCCAGGGGGACTAGCGGGTCCAACGAGCAGTACTTC. V gene TRBV5-1 combines with J gene TRBJ2-7; 12 bases agree with TRBD2. Germline values: CDR1 SGHRS, CDR2 YFSETQ. The CDR3 is made up of 18 amino acids. The J segment lost 5 bases and the V segment lost 4 bases, leaving 16 bases of the junction unmatched.

The CDR3 DNA is TGCGCCAGCAGCTTGGGCAGGGAGGGCACTGAAGCTTTCTTT. It yields the protein CASSLGREGTEAFF. This chain uses TRBV5-1 with TRBJ1-1; TRBD1 might be the D (5 bases). Per the germline V gene, CDR1 is SGHRS and CDR2 is YFSETQ. The CDR3 runs to 14 residues. V lost 0 bases and J lost 4, with 10 bases in between.

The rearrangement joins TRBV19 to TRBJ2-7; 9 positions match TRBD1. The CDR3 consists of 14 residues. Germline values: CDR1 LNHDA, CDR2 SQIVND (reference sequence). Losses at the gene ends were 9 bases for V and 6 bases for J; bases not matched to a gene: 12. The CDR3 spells CASAAGTGMTEQYF. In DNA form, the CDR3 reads TGTGCCAGCGCAGCCGGGACAGGGATGACCGAGCAGTACTTC.

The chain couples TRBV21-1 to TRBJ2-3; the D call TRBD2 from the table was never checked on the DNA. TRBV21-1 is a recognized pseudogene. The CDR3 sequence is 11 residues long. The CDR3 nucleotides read TGTGCCAGCAGCCTTGAGGGTCGTGCGTATTTT. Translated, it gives CASSLEGRAYF.

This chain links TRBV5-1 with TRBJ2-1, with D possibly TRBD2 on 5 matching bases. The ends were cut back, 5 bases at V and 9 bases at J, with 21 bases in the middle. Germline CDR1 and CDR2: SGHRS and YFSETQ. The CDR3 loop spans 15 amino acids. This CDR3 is CASSNPLGWESEQFF. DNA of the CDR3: TGCGCCAGCAGTAATCCTCTTGGGTGGGAGAGTGAGCAGTTCTTC. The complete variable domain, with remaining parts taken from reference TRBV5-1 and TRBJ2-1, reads KAGVTQTPRYLIKTRGQQVTLSCSPISGHRSVSWYQQTPGQGLQFLFEYFSETQRNKGNFPGRFSGRQFSNSRSEMNVSTLELGDSALYLCASSNPLGWESEQFFGPGTRLTVL.

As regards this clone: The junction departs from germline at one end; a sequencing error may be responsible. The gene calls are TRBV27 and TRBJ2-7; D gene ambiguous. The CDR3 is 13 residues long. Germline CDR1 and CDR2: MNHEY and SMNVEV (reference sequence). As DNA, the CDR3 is TGTGCCAGCCGTTTGTCAGGCTCCTACGAGCAGTACTTC. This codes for CASRLSGSYEQYF.

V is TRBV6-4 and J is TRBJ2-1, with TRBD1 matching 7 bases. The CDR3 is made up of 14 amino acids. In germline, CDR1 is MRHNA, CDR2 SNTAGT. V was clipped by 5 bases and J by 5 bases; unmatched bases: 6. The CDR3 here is CASSPGTANNEQFF. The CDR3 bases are TGTGCCAGCAGTCCCGGGACAGCAAACAATGAGCAGTTCTTC.

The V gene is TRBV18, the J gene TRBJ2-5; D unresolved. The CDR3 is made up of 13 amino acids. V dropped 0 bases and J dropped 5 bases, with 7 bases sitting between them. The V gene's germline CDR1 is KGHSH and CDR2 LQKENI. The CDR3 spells CASSPPQLETQYF. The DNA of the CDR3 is TGTGCCAGCTCACCACCCCAATTGGAGACCCAGTACTTC. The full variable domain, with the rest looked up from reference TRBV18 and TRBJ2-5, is NAGVMQNPRHLVRRRGQEARLRCSPMKGHSHVYWYRQLPEEGLKFMVYLQKENIIDESGMPKERFSAEFPKEGPSILRIQQVVRGDSAAYFCASSPPQLETQYFGPGTRLLVL.

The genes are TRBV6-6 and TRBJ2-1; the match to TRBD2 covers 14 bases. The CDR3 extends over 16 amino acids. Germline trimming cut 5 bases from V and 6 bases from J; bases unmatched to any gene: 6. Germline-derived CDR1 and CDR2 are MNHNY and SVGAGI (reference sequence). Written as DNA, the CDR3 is TGTGCCAGCAGTCCCCGACTAGCGGGAGGGCCCAATGAGCAGTTCTTC. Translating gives CASSPRLAGGPNEQFF.

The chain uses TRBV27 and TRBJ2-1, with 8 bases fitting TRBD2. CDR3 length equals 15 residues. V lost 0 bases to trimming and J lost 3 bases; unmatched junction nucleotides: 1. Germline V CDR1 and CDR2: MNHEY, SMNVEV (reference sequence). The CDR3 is CASSLSAGGYNEQFF. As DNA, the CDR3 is TGTGCCAGCAGTTTATCGGCGGGGGGCTACAATGAGCAGTTCTTC.